This T cell receptor (beta chain) was identified in a study of blood T cell repertoires in COVID-19. Overall study context: The study drew acute and convalescent COVID-19 samples from the United States, Italy and Spain. T cells, B-cell-depleted T cells, or PBMCs supplied cDNA or gDNA.

V was shortened by 3 bases and J by 2 bases, with 11 bases between the two germline ends. Germline lookup yields CDR1 MDHEN and CDR2 SYDVKM. This CDR3 is built from 14 residues. This clone was observed a handful of times. Authors' data handling: Estimates of nucleated cell counts were drawn from the amplification of reference gene primers. The method was immunoSEQ multiplex PCR; TCRdb's version includes in-frame clones alone and lacks a portion of them. V, J and clone size derive from that table, while D and trimming were established from the DNA sequence. Seen here are under 120,000 clones, roughly 85% observed once, and the top ten hold 2.1%.

The sequencing input was peripheral blood. The TCR was taken from a human donor in a cohort sampled during active COVID-19. The genes are TRBV28 and TRBJ2-7; D is possibly TRBD2 (5 bases). The CDR3 protein is CASSFNGIPYEQYF. The CDR3 bases are TGTGCCAGCAGTTTTAACGGGATCCCCTACGAGCAGTACTTC.